The clone carrying this TCR beta chain has at least ten counts. The target antigen is unknown. CDR1 is SGHAT and CDR2 is FQNNGV in the germline V gene. The V segment lost 5 bases and the J segment 3 bases; nucleotides outside the gene matches: 7. This CDR3 is 15 amino acids long. Regarding time point: newly diagnosed GD, antithyroid drugs for less than 3 months. The TCR library was made from RNA that had been extracted from PBMCs in TRIzol. Construction of the TCR beta libraries employed iRepertoire HTBI primers in conjunction with Arm-PCR of CDR3 regions. In TCRdb, the multiplex PCR reads were re-called with MiXCR into one record per CDR3 protein. The sample yields roughly 420,000 distinct CDR3 sequences, about 15% seen once. These data originate in a study of regulatory T cells in long-lasting Graves disease. Study conclusions and caveats: Newly diagnosed patients shared about a thousand public clonotypes; persistent patients shared about 2,700.

This same sample was also taken into another study, of T cells in Graves' hyperthyroidism and ophthalmopathy. According to that study: Any patient presenting with uncontrolled infection, other autoimmune disease, pregnancy or lactation was left out.

This TCR came from a young woman with Graves disease. The chain combines TRBV11-2 with TRBJ2-1, with 7 bases fitting TRBD1. Source: peripheral blood mononuclear cells (PBMCs), taken at new diagnosis, from a patient treated with antithyroid drugs. The CDR3 protein is CASSRRDSYYNEQFF. Written as DNA, the CDR3 is TGTGCCAGCAGCCGCCGGGACAGCTACTACAATGAGCAGTTCTTC.